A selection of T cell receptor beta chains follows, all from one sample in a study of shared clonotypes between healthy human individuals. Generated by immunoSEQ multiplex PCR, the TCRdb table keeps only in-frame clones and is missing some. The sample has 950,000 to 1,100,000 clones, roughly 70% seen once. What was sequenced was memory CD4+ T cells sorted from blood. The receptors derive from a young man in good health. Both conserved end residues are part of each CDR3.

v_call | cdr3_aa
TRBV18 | CASSPRDEAFF
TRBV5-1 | CASSLDRGLNTEAFF
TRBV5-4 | CASSLAQARVIAFF
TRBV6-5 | CASSSLVKAGKQYF
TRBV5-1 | CASSETGTGGMKNTEAFF
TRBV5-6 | CASSDQSSTDTQYF
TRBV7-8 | CASSLTHSQNTEAFF
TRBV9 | CASSVRVGNSPLHF
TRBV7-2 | CASSLSRLDTQYF
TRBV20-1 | CSALGDEQFF
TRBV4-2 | CASSQGVPIAPDTQYF
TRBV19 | CASRREDYSNQPQHF
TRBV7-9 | CASSQTGGSNQPQHF
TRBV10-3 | CATLGQGPWGQPQHF
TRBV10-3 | CAISEGGEQFF
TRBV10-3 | CASSLAGDQGEQFF